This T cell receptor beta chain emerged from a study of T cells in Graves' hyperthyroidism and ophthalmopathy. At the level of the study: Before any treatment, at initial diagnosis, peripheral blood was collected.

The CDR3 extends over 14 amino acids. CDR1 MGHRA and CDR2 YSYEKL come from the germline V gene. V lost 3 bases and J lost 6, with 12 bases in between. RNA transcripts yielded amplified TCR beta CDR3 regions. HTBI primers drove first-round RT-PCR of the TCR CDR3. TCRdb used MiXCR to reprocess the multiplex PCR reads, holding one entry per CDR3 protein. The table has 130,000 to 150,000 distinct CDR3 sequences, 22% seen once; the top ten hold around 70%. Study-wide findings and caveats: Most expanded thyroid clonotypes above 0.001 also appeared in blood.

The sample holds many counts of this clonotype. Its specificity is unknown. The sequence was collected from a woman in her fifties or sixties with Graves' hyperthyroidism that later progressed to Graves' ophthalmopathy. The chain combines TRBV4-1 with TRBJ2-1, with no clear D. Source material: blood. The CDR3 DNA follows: TGCGCCAGCAGCCACTCGACCGTCCCCAATGAGCAGTTCTTC. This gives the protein CASSHSTVPNEQFF.